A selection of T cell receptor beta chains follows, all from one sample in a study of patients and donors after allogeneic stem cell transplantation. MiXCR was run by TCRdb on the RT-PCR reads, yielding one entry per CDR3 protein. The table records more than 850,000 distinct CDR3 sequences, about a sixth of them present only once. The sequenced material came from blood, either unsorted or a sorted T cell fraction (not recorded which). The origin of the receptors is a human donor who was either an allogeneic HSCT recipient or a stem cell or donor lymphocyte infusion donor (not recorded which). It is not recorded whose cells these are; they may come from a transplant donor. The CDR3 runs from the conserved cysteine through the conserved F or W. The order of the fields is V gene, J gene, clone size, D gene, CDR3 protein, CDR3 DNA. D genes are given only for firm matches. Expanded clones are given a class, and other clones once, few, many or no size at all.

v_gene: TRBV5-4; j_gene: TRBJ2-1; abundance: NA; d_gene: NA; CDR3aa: CASSGSFSYNEQFF; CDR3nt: TGTGCCAGCTCCGGCTCCTTCTCCTACAATGAGCAGTTCTTC
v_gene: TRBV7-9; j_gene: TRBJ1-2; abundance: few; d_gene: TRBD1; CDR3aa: CASSPPGQGQRYGYTF; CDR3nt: TGTGCCAGCAGCCCCCCGGGACAGGGGCAGCGATATGGCTACACCTTC
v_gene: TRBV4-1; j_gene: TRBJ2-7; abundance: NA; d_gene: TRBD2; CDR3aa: CASSQTVAGGPYEQYF; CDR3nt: TGCGCCAGCAGCCAAACTGTAGCGGGAGGCCCCTACGAGCAGTACTTC
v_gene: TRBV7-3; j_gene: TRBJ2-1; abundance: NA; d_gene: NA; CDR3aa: CASSPRRVFSYNEQFF; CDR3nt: TGTGCCAGCAGCCCACGGCGGGTGTTCTCCTACAATGAGCAGTTCTTC
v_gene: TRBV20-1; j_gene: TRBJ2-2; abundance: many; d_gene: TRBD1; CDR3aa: CSAVSSGGTGELFF; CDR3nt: TGCAGTGCTGTATCATCAGGGGGCACCGGGGAGCTGTTTTTT
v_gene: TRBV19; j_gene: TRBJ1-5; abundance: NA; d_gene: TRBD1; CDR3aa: CASSMSGQGNQPQHF; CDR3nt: TGTGCCAGTAGTATGAGCGGACAGGGCAATCAGCCCCAGCATTTT
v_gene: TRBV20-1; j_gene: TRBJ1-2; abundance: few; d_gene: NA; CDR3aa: CSARRDTRYGYTF; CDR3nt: TGCAGTGCTAGACGGGACACTCGATATGGCTACACCTTC
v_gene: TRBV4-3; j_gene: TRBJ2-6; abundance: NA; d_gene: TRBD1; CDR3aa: CASSQVWTGVSGANVLTF; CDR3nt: TGCGCCAGCAGCCAAGTCTGGACAGGGGTCTCTGGGGCCAACGTCCTGACTTTC
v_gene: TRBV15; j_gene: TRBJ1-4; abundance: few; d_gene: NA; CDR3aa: CATSRDLGRANEKLFF; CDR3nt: TGTGCCACCAGCAGAGATCTGGGGAGGGCTAATGAAAAACTGTTTTTT
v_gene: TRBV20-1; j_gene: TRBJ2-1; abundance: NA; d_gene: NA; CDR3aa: CSAPTPNPGNEQFF; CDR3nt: TGCAGTGCTCCGACTCCCAACCCGGGGAATGAGCAGTTCTTC
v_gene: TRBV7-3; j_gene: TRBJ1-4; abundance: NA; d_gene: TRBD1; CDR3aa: CASSPQRGTGNEKLFF; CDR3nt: TGTGCCAGCAGCCCACAGAGAGGGACAGGGAATGAAAAACTGTTTTTT
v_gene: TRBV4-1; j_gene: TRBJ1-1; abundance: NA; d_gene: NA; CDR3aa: CASSQGRGGPTEAFF; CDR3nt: TGCGCCAGCAGCCAAGGAAGGGGGGGGCCAACTGAAGCTTTCTTT
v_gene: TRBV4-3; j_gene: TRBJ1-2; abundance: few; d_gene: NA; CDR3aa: CASSRSWTANYGYTF; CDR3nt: TGCGCCAGCAGCCGCTCTTGGACAGCTAACTATGGCTACACCTTC
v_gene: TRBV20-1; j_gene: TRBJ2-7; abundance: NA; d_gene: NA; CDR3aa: CSATGISYEQYF; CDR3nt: TGCAGTGCTACCGGGATTTCCTACGAGCAGTACTTC
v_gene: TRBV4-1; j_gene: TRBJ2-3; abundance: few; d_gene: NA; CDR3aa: CASSQEGVTLDTQYF; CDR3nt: TGCGCCAGCAGCCAAGAGGGGGTGACACTAGATACGCAGTATTTT
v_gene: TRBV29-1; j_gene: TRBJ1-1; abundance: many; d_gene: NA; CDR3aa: CSVQTDNRAFF; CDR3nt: TGCAGCGTTCAAACGGACAATAGGGCTTTCTTT
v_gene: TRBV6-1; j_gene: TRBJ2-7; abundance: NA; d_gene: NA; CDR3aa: CASSEAGGITYEQYF; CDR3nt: TGTGCCAGCAGTGAAGCTGGGGGGATTACCTACGAGCAGTACTTC
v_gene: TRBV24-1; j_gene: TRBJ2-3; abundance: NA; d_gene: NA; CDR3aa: CATSDPLGAPGTQYF; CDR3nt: TGTGCCACCAGTGATCCCTTAGGCGCCCCTGGGACGCAGTATTTT
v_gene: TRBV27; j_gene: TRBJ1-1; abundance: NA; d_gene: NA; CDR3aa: CASTPGLGANTEAFF; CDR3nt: TGTGCCAGCACCCCGGGGCTTGGAGCGAACACTGAAGCTTTCTTT
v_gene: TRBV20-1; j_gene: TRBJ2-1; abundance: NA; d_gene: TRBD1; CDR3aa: CSALGDSSYNEQFF; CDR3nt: TGCAGTGCTCTAGGGGACAGCTCCTACAATGAGCAGTTCTTC
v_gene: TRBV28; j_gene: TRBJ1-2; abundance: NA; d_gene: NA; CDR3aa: CASSPDFGGYTF; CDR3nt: TGTGCCAGCAGTCCGGACTTTGGTGGCTACACCTTC
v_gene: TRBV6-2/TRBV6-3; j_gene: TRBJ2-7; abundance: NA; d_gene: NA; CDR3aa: CASSWLRQSSYEQYF; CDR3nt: TGTGCCAGCAGTTGGCTACGCCAGAGCTCCTACGAGCAGTACTTC
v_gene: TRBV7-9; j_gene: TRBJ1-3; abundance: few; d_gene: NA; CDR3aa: CASDRVSGNTIYF; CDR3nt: TGTGCCTCGGACAGAGTCTCTGGAAACACCATATATTTT
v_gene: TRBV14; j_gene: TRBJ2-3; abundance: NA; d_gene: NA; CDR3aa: CASSQDLARRAARSTDTQYF; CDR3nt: TGTGCCAGCAGCCAAGATCTGGCCCGTAGGGCGGCTCGCAGCACAGATACGCAGTATTTT
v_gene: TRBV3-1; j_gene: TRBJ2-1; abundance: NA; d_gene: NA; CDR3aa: CASSQKGGFWQFF; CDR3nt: TGTGCCAGCAGCCAAAAGGGGGGCTTTTGGCAGTTCTTC
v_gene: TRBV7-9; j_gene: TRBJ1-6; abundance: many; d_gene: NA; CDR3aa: CASSLKPSALHF; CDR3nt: TGTGCCAGCAGCTTAAAACCTTCGGCCCTCCACTTT
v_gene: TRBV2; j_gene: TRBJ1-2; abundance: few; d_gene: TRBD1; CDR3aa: CASGGQGVNYGYTF; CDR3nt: TGTGCCAGCGGAGGGCAGGGGGTTAACTATGGCTACACCTTC
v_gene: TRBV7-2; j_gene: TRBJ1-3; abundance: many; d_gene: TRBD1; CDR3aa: CASSSGGSGNTIYF; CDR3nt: TGTGCCAGCAGCTCAGGGGGCTCTGGAAACACCATATATTTT
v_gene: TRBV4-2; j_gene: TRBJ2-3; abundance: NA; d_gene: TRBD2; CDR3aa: CASSRSTSGRRDTQYF; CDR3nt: TGTGCCAGCAGCCGATCGACTAGCGGGAGGAGAGATACGCAGTATTTT
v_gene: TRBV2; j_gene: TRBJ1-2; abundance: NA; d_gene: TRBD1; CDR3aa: CVSSLGTASTNYGYTF; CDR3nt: TGTGTCAGCAGCCTGGGGACAGCCTCCACTAACTATGGCTACACCTTC
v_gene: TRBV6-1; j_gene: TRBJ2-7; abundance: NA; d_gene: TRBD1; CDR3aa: CASSPWDSNYEQYF; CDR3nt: TGTGCCAGCAGCCCGTGGGACAGCAACTACGAGCAGTACTTC
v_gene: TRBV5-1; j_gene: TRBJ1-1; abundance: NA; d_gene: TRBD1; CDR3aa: CASSPRQGRQNTEAFF; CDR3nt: TGCGCCAGCAGCCCGAGACAGGGGCGACAGAACACTGAAGCTTTCTTT
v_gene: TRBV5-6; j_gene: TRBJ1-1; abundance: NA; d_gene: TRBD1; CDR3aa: CASSLDEGAVTEAFF; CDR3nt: TGTGCCAGCAGCTTGGATGAGGGGGCGGTTACTGAAGCTTTCTTT
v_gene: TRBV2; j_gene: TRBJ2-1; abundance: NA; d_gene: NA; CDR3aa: CASSEGEQFF; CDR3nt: TGTGCCAGCAGTGAAGGTGAGCAGTTCTTC
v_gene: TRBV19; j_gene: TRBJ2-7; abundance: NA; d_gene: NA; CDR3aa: CASSIETGFDEQYF; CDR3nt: TGTGCCAGTAGTATAGAAACAGGGTTCGACGAGCAGTACTTC
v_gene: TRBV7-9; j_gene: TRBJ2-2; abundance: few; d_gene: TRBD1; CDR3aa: CASRTPGQGDTGELFF; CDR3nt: TGTGCCAGCAGGACCCCGGGACAGGGGGACACCGGGGAGCTGTTTTTT
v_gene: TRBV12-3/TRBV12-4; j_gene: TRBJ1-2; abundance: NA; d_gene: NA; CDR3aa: CASSFNQGNYGYTF; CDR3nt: TGTGCCAGCAGCTTCAATCAGGGGAACTATGGCTACACCTTC
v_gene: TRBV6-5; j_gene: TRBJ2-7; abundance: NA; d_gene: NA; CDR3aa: CASSYTVPGLPTHEQYF; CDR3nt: TGTGCCAGCAGTTACACCGTCCCGGGACTCCCCACCCACGAGCAGTACTTC
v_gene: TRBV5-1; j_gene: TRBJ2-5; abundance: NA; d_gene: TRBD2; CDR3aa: CASGARLAGDGATQYF; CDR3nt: TGCGCCAGCGGAGCTAGACTAGCGGGAGACGGAGCGACCCAGTACTTC
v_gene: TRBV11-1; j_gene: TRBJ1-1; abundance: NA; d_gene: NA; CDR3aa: CASSRGEVPGGSNTEAFF; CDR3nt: TGTGCCAGCAGCCGGGGAGAGGTCCCCGGGGGATCCAACACTGAAGCTTTCTTT
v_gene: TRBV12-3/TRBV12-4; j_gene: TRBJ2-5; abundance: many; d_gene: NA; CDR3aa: CASSLDSGRFETQYF; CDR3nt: TGTGCCAGCAGTTTAGACAGCGGGCGATTCGAGACCCAGTACTTC
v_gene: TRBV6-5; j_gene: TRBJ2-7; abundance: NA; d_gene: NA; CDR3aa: CASSYSRRNSYEQYF; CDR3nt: TGTGCCAGCAGTTACTCGAGACGCAACTCCTACGAGCAGTACTTC
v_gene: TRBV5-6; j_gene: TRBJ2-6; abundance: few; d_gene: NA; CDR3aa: CASSLEVSGSSEANVLTF; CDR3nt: TGTGCCAGCAGCTTGGAAGTGTCAGGGTCCAGTGAGGCCAACGTCCTGACTTTC
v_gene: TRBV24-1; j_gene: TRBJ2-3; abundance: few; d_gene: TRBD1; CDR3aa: CATGQVGTDTQYF; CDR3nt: TGTGCCACCGGACAGGTGGGTACAGATACGCAGTATTTT
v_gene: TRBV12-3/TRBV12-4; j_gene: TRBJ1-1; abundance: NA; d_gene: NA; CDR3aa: CASTIGQENTEAFF; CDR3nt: TGTGCCAGCACCATCGGGCAAGAGAACACTGAAGCTTTCTTT
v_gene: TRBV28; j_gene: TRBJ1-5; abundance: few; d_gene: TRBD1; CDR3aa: CASSVRGLKDGNQPQHF; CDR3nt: TGTGCCAGCAGTGTTAGGGGGCTTAAAGACGGCAATCAGCCCCAGCATTTT
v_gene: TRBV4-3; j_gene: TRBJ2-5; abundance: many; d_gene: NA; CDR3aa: CASSQGLGEETQYF; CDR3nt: TGCGCCAGCAGCCAAGGGTTAGGCGAAGAGACCCAGTACTTC
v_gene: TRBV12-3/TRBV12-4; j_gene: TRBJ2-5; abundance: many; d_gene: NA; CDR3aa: CASSPLVIQETQYF; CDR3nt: TGTGCCAGCAGTCCGCTGGTCATTCAAGAGACCCAGTACTTC
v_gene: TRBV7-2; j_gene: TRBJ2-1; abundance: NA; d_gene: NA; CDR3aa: CASSLVDCLIF; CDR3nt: TGTGCCAGCAGCTTAGTAGATTGCTTGATCTTC
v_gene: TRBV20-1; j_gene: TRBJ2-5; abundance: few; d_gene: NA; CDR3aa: CSATAGGGTDLRETQYF; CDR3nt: TGCAGTGCCACCGCGGGTGGGGGGACGGATCTAAGAGAGACCCAGTACTTC
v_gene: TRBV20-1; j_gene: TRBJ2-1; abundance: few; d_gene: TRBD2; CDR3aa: CSARESGRGGQFF; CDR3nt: TGCAGTGCTAGAGAGTCAGGGAGGGGTGGGCAGTTCTTC